This TCR beta chain was recovered during a study of cytomegalovirus exposure and HLA in healthy donors. Study as a whole: Unique TCRs from HLA-typed donors, about 78 million of them, were held in an early data release.

Comments on this clone: The antigen is unknown.

Amplification used 60 Vbeta primers and 13 Jbeta primers. Using immunoSEQ multiplex PCR, the repertoire was profiled, and TCRdb retains in-frame clones only, with some absent. Counted here are around 93,000 clones, just under 80% occurring once; the ten biggest clones make up over 3%. The CDR3 sequence is 15 residues long. The V gene lost 0 bases and the J gene lost 5 bases, with 11 bases spanning the gap. Germline lookup yields CDR1 SGHDT and CDR2 YYEEEE. Regarding the study as a whole: The study carried out a later analysis of TCR beta sequences. It associated about 15,000 of them with specific HLA alleles at a false discovery rate of 0.05. Reportedly, fewer N-insertions than the approximately 680-donor mean appeared in an Asian-associated ancestry cluster in a later analysis.

Specimen: PBMCs. The rearrangement links TRBV5-6 to TRBJ2-2; maybe TRBD2 (5 bases). The sequence was obtained from a woman in her forties in good health and CMV-seronegative. The CDR3 region is CASSLAGVGTGELFF. The CDR3 region has the DNA TGTGCCAGCAGCTTGGCCGGGGTAGGGACCGGGGAGCTGTTTTTT.